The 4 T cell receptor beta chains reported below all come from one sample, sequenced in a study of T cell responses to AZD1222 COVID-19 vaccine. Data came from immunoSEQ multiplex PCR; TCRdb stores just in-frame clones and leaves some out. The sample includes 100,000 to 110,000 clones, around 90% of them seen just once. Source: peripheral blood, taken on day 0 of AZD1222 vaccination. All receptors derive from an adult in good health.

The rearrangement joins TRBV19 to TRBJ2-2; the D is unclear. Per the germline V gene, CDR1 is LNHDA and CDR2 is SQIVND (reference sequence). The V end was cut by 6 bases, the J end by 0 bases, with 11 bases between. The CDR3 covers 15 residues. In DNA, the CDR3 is TGTGCCAGTAGCTTCCGAGATTCGAACACCGGGGAGCTGTTTTTT. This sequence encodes CASSFRDSNTGELFF.

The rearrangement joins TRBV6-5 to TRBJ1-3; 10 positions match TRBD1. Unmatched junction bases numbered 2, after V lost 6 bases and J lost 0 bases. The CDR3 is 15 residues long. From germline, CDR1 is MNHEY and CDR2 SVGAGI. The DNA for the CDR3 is TGTGCCAGCAGATGGACAGGGGGCTCTGGAAACACCATATATTTT. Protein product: CASRWTGGSGNTIYF.

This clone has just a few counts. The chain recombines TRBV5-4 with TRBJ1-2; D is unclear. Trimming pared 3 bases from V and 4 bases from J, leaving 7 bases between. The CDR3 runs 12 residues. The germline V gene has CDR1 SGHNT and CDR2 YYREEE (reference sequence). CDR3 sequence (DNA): TGTGCCAGCAGCTCTACGGGCTATGGCTACACCTTC. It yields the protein CASSSTGYGYTF.

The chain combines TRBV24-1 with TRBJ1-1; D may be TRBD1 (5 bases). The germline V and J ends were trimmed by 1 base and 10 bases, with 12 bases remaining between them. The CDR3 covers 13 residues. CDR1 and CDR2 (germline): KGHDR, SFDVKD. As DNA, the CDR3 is TGTGCCACCAGTGATTTCGGGACTGGGGGAGCTTTCTTT. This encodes CATSDFGTGGAFF.